One T cell receptor (beta chain) is described in this entry. The data stem from a study of blood T cell repertoires in COVID-19. Looking at the study overall: Sources were T cells, B-cell-depleted T cells, or PBMCs; the material itself was cDNA or gDNA.

CDR1 PRHDT and CDR2 FYEKMQ come from the germline V gene (reference sequence). Losses at the gene ends were 5 bases for V and 8 bases for J; bases not matched to a gene: 10. The CDR3 is 14 amino acids. Study members were between 18 and 89 years old and lived in 20 to 30 US regions. No more than 2 weeks before study entry, exposed participants had met a case of COVID-19. Produced via immunoSEQ multiplex PCR; TCRdb's table is partial and in-frame only. The sample holds 300,000 to 400,000 clones, 85% to 95% seen once. Sequenced sample: PBMCs or T cells enriched from blood (not recorded which). The clonotype originates from a woman in her 30s who had been exposed to COVID-19. V usage is TRBV13 and J usage is TRBJ1-2, with 8 bases identical to TRBD1. CDR3 residues: CASSERTGSGGYTF. CDR3 DNA sequence: TGTGCCAGCAGCGAGCGGACAGGGTCCGGGGGCTACACCTTC.